A single TCR beta chain is shown here with its context. The antigen remains unidentified. Here immunoSEQ multiplex PCR was the method, and the copy in TCRdb shows in-frame clones only, minus some. The sample includes 50,000 to 80,000 clones, 85% to 95% of them seen just once. Donors were drawn from the approximately 120-subject validation cohort, separate from the approximately 700-subject first cohort. The V end was cut by 1 base, the J end by 0 bases, with 12 bases between. Germline V gene data show CDR1 as SEHNR and CDR2 as FQNEAQ (reference sequence). The CDR3 is 16 amino acids. These data come from a study of cytomegalovirus exposure and HLA in healthy donors. Across the study: The same platform was used for the 120 validation repertoires and the roughly 680 first-cohort repertoires, a later analysis reported. Overall study results and limits: Associated with cytomegalovirus, according to the listing, were 150 to 200 TCR beta chains. The classifier was said to identify cytomegalovirus status with high specificity and sensitivity.

The sequenced material came from PBMCs. V gene TRBV7-9 combines with J gene TRBJ2-5, with D perhaps TRBD1 (7 bases). This receptor was taken from a woman aged 18-35 years in good health and CMV-seropositive. CDR3 region: CASSLGSGGYQETQYF. CDR3 nucleotides: TGTGCCAGCAGCTTAGGTTCAGGGGGGTACCAAGAGACCCAGTACTTC.